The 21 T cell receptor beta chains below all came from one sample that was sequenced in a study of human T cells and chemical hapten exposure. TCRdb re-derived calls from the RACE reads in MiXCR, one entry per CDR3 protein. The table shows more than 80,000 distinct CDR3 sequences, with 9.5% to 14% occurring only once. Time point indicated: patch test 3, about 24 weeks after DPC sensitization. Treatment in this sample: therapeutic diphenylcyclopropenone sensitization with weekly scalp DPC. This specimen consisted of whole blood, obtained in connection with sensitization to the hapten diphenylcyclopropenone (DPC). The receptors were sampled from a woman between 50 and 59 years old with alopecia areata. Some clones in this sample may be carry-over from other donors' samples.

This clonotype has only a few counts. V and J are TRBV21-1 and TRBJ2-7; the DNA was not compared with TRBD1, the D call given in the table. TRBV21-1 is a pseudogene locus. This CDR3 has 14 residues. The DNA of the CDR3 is TGTGCCAGCGTTAACCTGGGGGAGTCCCACGAGCAGTACTTC. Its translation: CASVNLGESHEQYF.

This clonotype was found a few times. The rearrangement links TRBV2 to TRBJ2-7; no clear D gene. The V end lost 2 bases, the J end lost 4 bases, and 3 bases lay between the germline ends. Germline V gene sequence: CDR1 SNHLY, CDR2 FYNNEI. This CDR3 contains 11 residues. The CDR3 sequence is CASSERYEQYF. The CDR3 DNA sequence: TGTGCCAGCAGTGAAAGGTACGAGCAGTACTTC.

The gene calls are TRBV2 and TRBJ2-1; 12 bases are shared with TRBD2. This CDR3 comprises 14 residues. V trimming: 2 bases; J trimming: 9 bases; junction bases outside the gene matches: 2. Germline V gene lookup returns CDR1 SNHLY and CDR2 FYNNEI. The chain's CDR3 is CASSEPSGRGEQFF. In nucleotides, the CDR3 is TGTGCCAGCAGTGAACCTAGCGGGAGGGGTGAGCAGTTCTTC. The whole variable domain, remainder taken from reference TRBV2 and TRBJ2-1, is EPEVTQTPSHQVTQMGQEVILRCVPISNHLYFYWYRQILGQKVEFLVSFYNNEISEKSEIFDDQFSVERPDGSNFTLKIRSTKLEDSAMYFCASSEPSGRGEQFFGPGTRLTVL.

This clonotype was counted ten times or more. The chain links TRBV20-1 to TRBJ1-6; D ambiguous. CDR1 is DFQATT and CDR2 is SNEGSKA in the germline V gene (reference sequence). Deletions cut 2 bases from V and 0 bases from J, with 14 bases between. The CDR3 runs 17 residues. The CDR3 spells CSARQATASSYNSPLHF. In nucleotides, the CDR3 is TGCAGTGCTAGACAGGCCACCGCAAGCTCCTATAATTCACCCCTCCACTTT.

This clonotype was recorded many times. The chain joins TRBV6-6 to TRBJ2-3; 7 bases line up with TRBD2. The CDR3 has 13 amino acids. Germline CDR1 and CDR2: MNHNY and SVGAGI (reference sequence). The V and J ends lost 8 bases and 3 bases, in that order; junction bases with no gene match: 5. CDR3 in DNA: TGTGCCAGCCAGCGGGACGGTACAGATACGCAGTATTTT. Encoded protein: CASQRDGTDTQYF.

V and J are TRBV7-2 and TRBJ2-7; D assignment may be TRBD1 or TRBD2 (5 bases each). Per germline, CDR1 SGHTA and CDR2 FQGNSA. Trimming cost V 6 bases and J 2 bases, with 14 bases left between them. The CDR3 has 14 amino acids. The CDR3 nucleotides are TGTGCCAGCAGGTCAGGACTGGGGGCCTACGAGCAGTACTTC. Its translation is CASRSGLGAYEQYF. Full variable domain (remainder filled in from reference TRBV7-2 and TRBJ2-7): GAGVSQSPSNKVTEKGKDVELRCDPISGHTALYWYRQSLGQGLEFLIYFQGNSAPDKSGLPSDRFSAERTGGSVSTLTIQRTQQEDSAVYLCASRSGLGAYEQYFGPGTRLTVT.

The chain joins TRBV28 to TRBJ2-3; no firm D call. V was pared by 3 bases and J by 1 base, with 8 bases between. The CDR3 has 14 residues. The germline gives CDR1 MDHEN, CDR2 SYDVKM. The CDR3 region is CASSFPRRTDTQYF. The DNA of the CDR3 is TGTGCCAGCAGTTTCCCCCGTCGCACAGATACGCAGTATTTT.

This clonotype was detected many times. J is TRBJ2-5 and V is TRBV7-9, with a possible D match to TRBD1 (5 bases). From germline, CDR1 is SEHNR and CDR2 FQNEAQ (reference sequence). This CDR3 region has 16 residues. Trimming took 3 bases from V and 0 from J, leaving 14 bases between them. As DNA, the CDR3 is TGTGCCAGCAGCTTTTCCCGTCGACAGAACCAAGAGACCCAGTACTTC. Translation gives CASSFSRRQNQETQYF.

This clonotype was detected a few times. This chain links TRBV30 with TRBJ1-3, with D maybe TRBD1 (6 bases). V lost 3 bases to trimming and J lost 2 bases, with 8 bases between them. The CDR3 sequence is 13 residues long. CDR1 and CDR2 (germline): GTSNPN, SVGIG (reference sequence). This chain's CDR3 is CAWRPGAGNTIYF. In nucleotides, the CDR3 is TGTGCCTGGAGGCCAGGGGCTGGAAACACCATATATTTT. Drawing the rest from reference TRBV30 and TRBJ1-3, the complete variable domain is SQTIHQWPATLVQPVGSPLSLECTVEGTSNPNLYWYRQAAGRGLQLLFYSVGIGQISSEVPQNLSASRPQDRQFILSSKKLLLSDSGFYLCAWRPGAGNTIYFGEGSWLTVV.

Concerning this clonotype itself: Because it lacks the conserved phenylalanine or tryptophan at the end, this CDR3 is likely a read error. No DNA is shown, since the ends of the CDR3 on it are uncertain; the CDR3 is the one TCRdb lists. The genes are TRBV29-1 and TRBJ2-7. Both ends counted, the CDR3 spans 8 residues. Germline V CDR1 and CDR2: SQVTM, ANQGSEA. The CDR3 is CSVEGVYL.

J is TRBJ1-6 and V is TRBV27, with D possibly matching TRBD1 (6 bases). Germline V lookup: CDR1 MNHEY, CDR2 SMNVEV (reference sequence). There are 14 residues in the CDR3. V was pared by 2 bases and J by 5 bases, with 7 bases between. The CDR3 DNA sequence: TGTGCCAGCAGTTTAGAGGGGGATAATTCACCCCTCCACTTT. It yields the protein CASSLEGDNSPLHF.

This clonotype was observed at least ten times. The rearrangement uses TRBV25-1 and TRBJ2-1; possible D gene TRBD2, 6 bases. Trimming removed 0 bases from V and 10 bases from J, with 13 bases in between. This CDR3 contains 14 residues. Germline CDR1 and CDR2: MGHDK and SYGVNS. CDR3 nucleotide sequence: TGTGCCAGCAGTGAATATCGTGCTAGCGACGAGCAGTTCTTC. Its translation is CASSEYRASDEQFF.

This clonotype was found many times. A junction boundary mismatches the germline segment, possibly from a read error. This CDR3 reads CASSSGRGVVF. DNA for the CDR3: TGTGCCAGCAGCAGCGGGAGGGGGGTGGTCTTC. J is TRBJ2-1 and V is TRBV6-2 or TRBV6-3, with TRBD2 matching over 10 bases. The CDR3 is 11 amino acids. Germline CDR1 reads MNHEY; CDR2 reads SVGEGT.

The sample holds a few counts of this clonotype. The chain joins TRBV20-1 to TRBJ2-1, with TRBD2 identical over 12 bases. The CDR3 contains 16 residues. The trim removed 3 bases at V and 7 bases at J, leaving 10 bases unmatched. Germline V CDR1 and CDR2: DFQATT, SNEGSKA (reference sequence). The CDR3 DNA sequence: TGCAGTGCTAGTTTGGTGACTAGCGGGAGTTTTAATGAGCAGTTCTTC. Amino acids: CSASLVTSGSFNEQFF.

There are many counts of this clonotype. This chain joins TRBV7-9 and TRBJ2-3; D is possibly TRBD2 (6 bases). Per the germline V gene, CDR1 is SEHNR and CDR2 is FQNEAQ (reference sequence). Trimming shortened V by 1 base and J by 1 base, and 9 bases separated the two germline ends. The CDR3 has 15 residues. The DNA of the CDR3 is TGTGCCAGCAGCTTAGGCAGCGGGCGCACAGATACGCAGTATTTT. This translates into CASSLGSGRTDTQYF.

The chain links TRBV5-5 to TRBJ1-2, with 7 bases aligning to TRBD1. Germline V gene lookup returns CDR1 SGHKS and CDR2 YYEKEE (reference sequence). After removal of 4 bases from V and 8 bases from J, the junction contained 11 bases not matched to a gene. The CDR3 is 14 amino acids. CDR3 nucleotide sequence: TGTGCCAGCAGCCAACCAGGGGGGCGCGAAGGCTACACCTTC. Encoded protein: CASSQPGGREGYTF.

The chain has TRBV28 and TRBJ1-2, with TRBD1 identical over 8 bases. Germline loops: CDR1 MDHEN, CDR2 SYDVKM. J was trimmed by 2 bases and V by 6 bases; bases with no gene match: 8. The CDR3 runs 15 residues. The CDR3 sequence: CASSRGQGRNYGYTF. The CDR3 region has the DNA TGTGCCAGCAGCCGCGGACAGGGAAGGAACTATGGCTACACCTTC.

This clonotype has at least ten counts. In DNA, the CDR3 is TGCGCCAGCAGCCAAGATATAACTTTCAATCAGCCCCAGCATTTT. Protein sequence: CASSQDITFNQPQHF. The chain has TRBV4-3 and TRBJ1-5; D is unclear. Germline V lookup: CDR1 LGHNA, CDR2 YSLEER. CDR3 length equals 15 residues. V was clipped by 0 bases and J by 3 bases, with 9 bases between them.

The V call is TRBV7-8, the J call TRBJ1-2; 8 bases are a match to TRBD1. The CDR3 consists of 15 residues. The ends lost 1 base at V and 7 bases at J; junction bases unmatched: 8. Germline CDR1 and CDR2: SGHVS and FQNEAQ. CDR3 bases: TGTGCCAGCAGCTTAGGGGGACAGGCGAAGTCTGGCTACACCTTC. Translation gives CASSLGGQAKSGYTF.

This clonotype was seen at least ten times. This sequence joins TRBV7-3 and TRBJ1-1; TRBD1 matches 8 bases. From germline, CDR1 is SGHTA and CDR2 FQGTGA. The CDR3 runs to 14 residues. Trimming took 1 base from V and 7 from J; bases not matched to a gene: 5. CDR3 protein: CASSLKGQGYEAFF. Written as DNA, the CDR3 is TGTGCCAGCAGCTTAAAAGGACAGGGATATGAAGCTTTCTTT.

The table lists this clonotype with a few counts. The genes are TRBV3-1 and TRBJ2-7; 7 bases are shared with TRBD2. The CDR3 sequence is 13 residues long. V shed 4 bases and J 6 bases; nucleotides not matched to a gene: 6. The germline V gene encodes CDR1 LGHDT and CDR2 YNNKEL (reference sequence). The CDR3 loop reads CASSRGGSVEQYF. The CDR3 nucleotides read TGTGCCAGCAGCCGGGGCGGGAGCGTCGAGCAGTACTTC.